The entry that follows covers one T cell receptor beta chain sequence. This sample stems from a study of T cell changes during pregnancy in multiple sclerosis. Clones were sequenced by immunoSEQ multiplex PCR, and TCRdb holds only the in-frame ones, with some missing. The table records around 50,000 clones, over 85% of them present only once. This TCR derives from a female donor with multiple sclerosis, enrolled in a pregnancy study. This specimen was peripheral blood, taken in the first trimester of pregnancy.

The CDR3 spells CASRPGLREGTIYF. The CDR3 nucleotides read TGTGCCAGCAGGCCAGGGCTAAGGGAAGGAACCATATATTTT. The V gene is TRBV9, the J gene TRBJ1-3; possibly TRBD1 for D (5 bases). The germline V gene encodes CDR1 SGDLS and CDR2 YYNGEE. The CDR3 is 14 residues long. Trimming left V 5 bases short and J 10 bases short, with 19 bases between.